Sequencing of this T cell receptor (beta chain) was carried out in a study of T cells in Graves' hyperthyroidism and ophthalmopathy. From germline, CDR1 is SGHAT and CDR2 FQNNGV. CDR3 length: 16 amino acids. Deletions cut 6 bases from V and 2 bases from J, with 20 bases between. RNA transcripts gave rise to amplified TCR beta CDR3 regions. Researchers ran a first-round RT-PCR on the TCR CDR3 using the HTBI primer set. TCRdb reprocessed the multiplex PCR reads via MiXCR and lists one record per CDR3 protein. This table has approximately 380,000 distinct CDR3 sequences, 19% appearing once. The chain links TRBV11-2 to TRBJ2-7, with D unclear. The sample taken for sequencing was blood. The clonotype originates from a woman between 18 and 29 years old with Graves' hyperthyroidism. CDR3 coding DNA: TGTGCCAGCAGTAGAGAATGGGCAGGTCCTACCTACGAGCAGTACTTC. The encoded protein is CASSREWAGPTYEQYF.